This T cell receptor (beta chain) was retrieved from a study of T cells in Graves' hyperthyroidism and ophthalmopathy. Study-level points and caveats: Also found in blood were most expanded thyroid clonotypes above 0.001.

Trimming took off 0 bases at V and 0 bases at J, with 24 bases between the two ends. The CDR3 runs 20 residues. Germline V CDR1 and CDR2: MDHEN, SYDVKM. There were TCR beta CDR3 regions amplified from RNA transcripts. The TCR CDR3 first-round RT-PCR relied on the HTBI primer set. TCRdb passed the multiplex PCR reads through MiXCR, listing each CDR3 protein once. Of some 510,000 distinct CDR3 sequences detected, about 20% appear once; the ten largest clones hold about 26%. This clonotype was observed at least ten times. Antigen specificity is unknown. The specimen was blood. The rearrangement links TRBV28 to TRBJ2-7; the D is unclear. This receptor was identified in a man younger than 35 with Graves' hyperthyroidism. CDR3 coding DNA: TGTGCCAGCAGTTTATGCAGCCCTGGGTCCTGCTCCACCCACTCCTACGAGCAGTACTTC. It translates to CASSLCSPGSCSTHSYEQYF.